This TCR beta chain was identified during a study of early stage breast cancer tumors. The protocol was immunoSEQ multiplex PCR, while the TCRdb copy is restricted to in-frame clones and leaves out a portion. The table shows around 13,000 clones, with around three quarters occurring only once. Trimming shortened V by 0 bases and J by 3 bases, and 15 bases separated the two germline ends. The CDR3 contains 16 residues. Germline V lookup: CDR1 SGDLS, CDR2 YYNGEE. The sequence was obtained from a person aged 45 to 59 with breast cancer. Specimen: normal breast tissue next to the tumor. The chain is built from TRBV9 and TRBJ2-5; a weak D match, TRBD2 (5 bases). The CDR3 DNA reads as TGTGCCAGCAGCGTAGGTGGTTACGGAGGCGAAGAGACCCAGTACTTC. It yields the protein CASSVGGYGGEETQYF.